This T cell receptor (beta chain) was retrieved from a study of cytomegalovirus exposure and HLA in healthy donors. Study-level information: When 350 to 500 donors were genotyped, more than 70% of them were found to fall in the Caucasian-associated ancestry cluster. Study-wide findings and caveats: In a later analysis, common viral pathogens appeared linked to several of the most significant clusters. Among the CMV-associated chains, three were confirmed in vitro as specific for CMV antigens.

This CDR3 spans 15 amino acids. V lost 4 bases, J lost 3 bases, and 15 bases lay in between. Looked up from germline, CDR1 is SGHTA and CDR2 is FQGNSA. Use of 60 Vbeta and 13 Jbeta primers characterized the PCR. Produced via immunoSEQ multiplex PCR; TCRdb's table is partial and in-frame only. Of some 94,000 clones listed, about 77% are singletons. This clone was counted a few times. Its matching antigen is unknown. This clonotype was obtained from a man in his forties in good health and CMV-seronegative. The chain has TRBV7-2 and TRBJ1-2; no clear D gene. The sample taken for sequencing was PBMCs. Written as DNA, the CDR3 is TGTGCCAGCAGCTCCAGTGAGGGCCTCTACTATGGCTACACCTTC. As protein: CASSSSEGLYYGYTF.